Described below is a single T cell receptor (beta chain) sequence and its context. Seattle-derived patients entered the study during active infection and were followed longitudinally. V lost 0 bases and J lost 7; bases outside the gene matches: 4. Germline V gene data show CDR1 as MGHRA and CDR2 as YSYEKL. CDR3 size: 14 residues. This sample stems from a study of blood T cell repertoires in COVID-19. Per the original data handling: The authors estimated nucleated cell counts from reference gene primer amplification. This table comes from immunoSEQ multiplex PCR, and its TCRdb copy is limited to in-frame clones, with some not included. The DNA gave D and trimming, while V, J and clone size come from that table. The profile shows approximately 280,000 clones, around 90% of them singletons.

The V gene is TRBV4-1, the J gene TRBJ2-3, with 7 bases aligning to TRBD2. This sequence originates from a woman under 40 with COVID-19, enrolled during active disease. The sample was peripheral blood. The DNA of the CDR3 is TGCGCCAGCAGCCAAGAGCTAGCGGTAAATACGCAGTATTTT. Its protein product is CASSQELAVNTQYF.